This section outlines one TCR beta chain sequence together with its context. This specimen comes from a study of cytomegalovirus exposure and HLA in healthy donors. The PCR contained 60 Vbeta and 13 Jbeta primers. Profiled with immunoSEQ multiplex PCR; TCRdb holds only in-frame clones, not every one. The repertoire includes approximately 210,000 clones, roughly 82% of them detected once, and 6% sits in the top ten. Looked up from germline, CDR1 is SGHAT and CDR2 is FQNNGV. There are 13 residues in the CDR3. J gave up 9 bases and V 2 bases, and 6 bases lay outside the gene matches. The clonotype originates from a man aged 40-55 years in good health and CMV-seropositive. The sequencing sample was made of PBMCs. The gene calls are TRBV11-2 and TRBJ2-5, with 7 bases identical to TRBD1. CDR3 nucleotide sequence: TGTGCCAGCAGCTTACTTAGCCAGGGGGCCCAGTACTTC. This translates into CASSLLSQGAQYF.